The 21 T cell receptor beta chains reported below all come from one sample, sequenced in a study of T cell responses to AZD1222 COVID-19 vaccine. Profiled with immunoSEQ multiplex PCR; TCRdb holds only in-frame clones, not every one. The repertoire holds fewer than 150,000 clones, with roughly 91% as singletons. The sample was peripheral blood, taken on day 0 of AZD1222 vaccination. These receptors all come from an adult in good health.

The V gene is TRBV18, the J gene TRBJ2-7; 7 bases fit TRBD2. The CDR3 contains 14 residues. Germline loops: CDR1 KGHSH, CDR2 LQKENI. V gave up 4 bases and J gave up 11 bases; unmatched junction bases: 14. CDR3 sequence: CASSLPEGAGRKYF. CDR3 bases: TGTGCCAGCTCACTACCTGAAGGGGCCGGGAGGAAGTACTTC.

The chain links TRBV11-2 to TRBJ1-4; D gene uncertain. CDR1 is SGHAT, CDR2 FQNNGV, per germline. This CDR3 region has 14 residues. The V gene lost 1 base and the J gene lost 4 bases, with 7 bases spanning the gap. CDR3 bases: TGTGCCAGCAGCTTAGGGACGGTTAATGAAAAACTGTTTTTT. Protein sequence: CASSLGTVNEKLFF.

This clone was observed a handful of times. The chain couples TRBV10-1 to TRBJ2-7, with 8 positions matching TRBD2. Germline V gives CDR1 WNHNN, CDR2 SYGVQD (reference sequence). V shed 0 bases, J shed 1 base, and the junction held 2 bases outside the gene matches. The CDR3 contains 15 residues. As DNA, the CDR3 is TGCGCCAGCAGTGAGTCGGCTAGCGGGTCCTACGAGCAGTACTTC. It codes for CASSESASGSYEQYF.

The chain employs TRBV5-1 and TRBJ2-3; 9 nucleotides agree with TRBD1. The length of the CDR3 is 13 residues. The germline CDR1 and CDR2 sequences are SGHRS and YFSETQ. The V gene end was trimmed by 7 bases and the J gene end by 1 base; junction bases not matched to a gene: 1. In DNA form, the CDR3 reads TGCGCCAGCCGGACAGGGGGCACAGATACGCAGTATTTT. Its protein is CASRTGGTDTQYF.

J is TRBJ1-2 and V is TRBV28, with D possibly being TRBD1 (5 bases). The germline V gene encodes CDR1 MDHEN and CDR2 SYDVKM. There are 17 residues in the CDR3. Trimming removed 2 bases at V and 8 bases at J, with 24 bases between. Written as DNA, the CDR3 is TGTGCCAGCAGTTTAGGGCAGGGAGCGAGCGGAAGGGAGGGCTACACCTTC. It translates to CASSLGQGASGREGYTF.

This chain uses TRBV6-5 with TRBJ1-2, with 8 bases aligning to TRBD1. J lost 3 bases, V lost 6 bases, and 9 bases had no gene match. The CDR3 runs 15 residues. Germline-derived CDR1 and CDR2 are MNHEY and SVGAGI. CDR3 protein: CASRGTGKTHYGYTF. Here the CDR3 DNA reads TGTGCCAGCAGAGGGACAGGAAAAACCCACTATGGCTACACCTTC.

This chain joins TRBV7-9 and TRBJ2-7; D possibly corresponds to TRBD1 (6 bases). The CDR3 covers 15 residues. Germline CDR1 reads SEHNR; CDR2 reads FQNEAQ (reference sequence). Trimming removed 6 bases from V and 0 bases from J, with 15 bases in between. The CDR3 protein is CASSPAQGSSYEQYF. The CDR3 bases are TGTGCCAGCAGTCCGGCCCAGGGGAGCTCCTACGAGCAGTACTTC.

This chain joins TRBV5-6 and TRBJ2-7, with a possible D match to TRBD1 (5 bases). CDR3 length: 16 residues. Germline CDR1 reads SGHDT; CDR2 reads YYEEEE. V dropped 0 bases and J dropped 3 bases, with 16 bases sitting between them. The CDR3 protein is CASSLGGPGRLYEQYF. The DNA for the CDR3 is TGTGCCAGCAGCTTGGGAGGACCAGGGCGCCTCTACGAGCAGTACTTC.

The chain links TRBV3-1 (or the pseudogene TRBV3-2) to TRBJ2-7, with 9 bases identical to TRBD2. The junction had 6 bases not matched to a gene; V was cut back by 1 base and J by 11 bases. Germline assignment: CDR1 LGHDT and CDR2 YNNKEL (reference sequence). The CDR3 loop spans 13 amino acids. CDR3 nucleotide sequence: TGTGCCAGCAGCCAAGCGGCTAGCGGGGTGGAGTACTTC. Translated, it gives CASSQAASGVEYF.

This clone was seen once. V and J are TRBV4-1 and TRBJ1-5; D is undetermined. Germline V gene sequence: CDR1 MGHRA, CDR2 YSYEKL. The CDR3 runs to 15 residues. The germline V and J ends were trimmed by 1 base and 0 bases, with 7 bases remaining between them. The DNA for the CDR3 is TGCGCCAGCAGCCAAGTAGCTAATAGCAATCAGCCCCAGCATTTT. Its translation is CASSQVANSNQPQHF.

V and J are TRBV24-1 and TRBJ1-5; TRBD1 matches 7 bases. CDR1 is KGHDR, CDR2 SFDVKD, per germline. The CDR3 contains 16 residues. V lost 2 bases, J lost 5 bases, and 8 bases stayed unmatched. DNA of the CDR3: TGTGCCACCAGTGATTCGACAGGGACTTTGGATCAGCCCCAGCATTTT. This gives the protein CATSDSTGTLDQPQHF.

The chain uses TRBV12-5 and TRBJ2-2; D is possibly TRBD2 (6 bases). Germline V gene lookup returns CDR1 LGHNT and CDR2 FRNRAP. V was clipped by 0 bases and J by 4 bases, with 15 bases between them. The CDR3 runs 17 residues. CDR3 nucleotide sequence: TGTGCTAGTGGTTTGGTACGAGTAGCGGTGAGCACCGGGGAGCTGTTTTTT. Its translation is CASGLVRVAVSTGELFF.

The chain is built from TRBV29-1 and TRBJ1-2; 9 bases map to TRBD1. In germline, CDR1 is SQVTM, CDR2 ANQGSEA. Unmatched junction bases numbered 14, after V lost 7 bases and J lost 8 bases. The CDR3 contains 14 residues. The CDR3 region has the DNA TGCAGCGCCGGACAGGGGATGGAGTTGGAAGGCTACACCTTC. It is translated as CSAGQGMELEGYTF.

The V gene is TRBV11-3, the J gene TRBJ2-7; D perhaps matches TRBD1 (6 bases). Trimming removed 2 bases at V and 6 bases at J, with 17 bases between. The CDR3 is 15 amino acids. Germline V gene lookup returns CDR1 SGHNT and CDR2 YENEEA. The CDR3, as DNA: TGTGCCAGCAGCTTAAAACAGGGCGGTTGGTCCGAGCAGTACTTC. Residues: CASSLKQGGWSEQYF.

This rearrangement joins TRBV19 to TRBJ2-7; possible D gene TRBD2, 6 bases. The germline V gene has CDR1 LNHDA and CDR2 SQIVND (reference sequence). This CDR3 comprises 14 residues. Trimming left V 1 base short and J 3 bases short, with 10 bases between. The CDR3 is CASSIGADYYEQYF. Written as DNA, the CDR3 is TGTGCCAGTAGTATAGGAGCGGACTACTACGAGCAGTACTTC.

This sequence joins TRBV3-1 (or the pseudogene TRBV3-2) and TRBJ1-6; 9 nucleotides agree with TRBD1. The V and J ends lost 7 bases and 7 bases, in that order; junction bases with no gene match: 8. The CDR3 extends over 15 amino acids. Germline V gene data show CDR1 as LGHDT and CDR2 as YNNKEL (reference sequence). The CDR3, as DNA: TGTGCCAGCACCCATGGGGACAGGGCGAATTCACCCCTCCACTTT. Protein product: CASTHGDRANSPLHF.

This sequence joins TRBV5-1 and TRBJ2-5, with D unresolved. In germline, CDR1 is SGHRS, CDR2 YFSETQ. Between the trimmed V and J ends, which lost 6 bases and 2 bases, there was a span of 11 bases. The CDR3 has 13 amino acids. The CDR3 loop is CASKESQQETQYF. The CDR3, as DNA: TGCGCCAGCAAGGAGTCGCAGCAAGAGACCCAGTACTTC.

The J gene is TRBJ1-6, the V gene TRBV20-1; no definite D call. Trimming shortened V by 4 bases and J by 5 bases, and 3 bases separated the two germline ends. Germline V CDR1 and CDR2: DFQATT, SNEGSKA (reference sequence). The CDR3 is made up of 11 amino acids. The DNA for the CDR3 is TGCAGTGCTAAGGATAATTCACCCCTCCACTTT. Protein sequence: CSAKDNSPLHF.

V usage is TRBV3-1 (or the pseudogene TRBV3-2) and J usage is TRBJ2-1, with 9 bases matching TRBD2. The length of the CDR3 is 15 residues. Germline trimming cut 2 bases from V and 5 bases from J; bases unmatched to any gene: 4. Germline assignment: CDR1 LGHDT and CDR2 YNNKEL (reference sequence). The CDR3 sequence: CASSQLLAGNNEQFF. The CDR3 nucleotides read TGTGCCAGCAGCCAACTGCTAGCGGGGAACAATGAGCAGTTCTTC.

This chain links TRBV6-6 with TRBJ2-7; D gene uncertain. In germline, CDR1 is MNHNY, CDR2 SVGAGI (reference sequence). The CDR3 has 12 amino acids. Trimming took off 7 bases at V and 2 bases at J, with 9 bases between the two ends. In DNA form, the CDR3 reads TGTGCCAGCATTAATCCACCCTACGAGCAGTACTTC. It is translated as CASINPPYEQYF.

This clone appeared a single time. This chain joins TRBV7-9 and TRBJ1-6, with TRBD1 matching 12 bases. V lost 6 bases and J lost 5; bases outside the gene matches: 2. This CDR3 has 15 residues. Germline V gives CDR1 SEHNR, CDR2 FQNEAQ (reference sequence). CDR3 DNA sequence: TGTGCCAGCAGGGGACAGGGGGCCGATAATTCACCCCTCCACTTT. Amino acids: CASRGQGADNSPLHF.